Each of the 2 T cell receptor beta chains below was sequenced from the same sample in a study of CD8+ T cells in alopecia areata. In each case, RNA was isolated and then reverse transcribed into cDNA as the sequencing template. Assay used: immunoSEQ multiplex PCR; TCRdb lists only in-frame clones, some missing. This table holds some 170,000 clones, about 53% found once. Treatment denoted: oral pan-JAK inhibitor, 5-10 mg twice daily. The sample consisted of CD8+ T cells sorted from blood, taken at week 24, from a patient treated with tofacitinib. These receptor sequences come from a human donor with alopecia areata.

J is TRBJ2-3 and V is TRBV5-1, with D unclear. This CDR3 is 14 amino acids long. Germline V gene lookup returns CDR1 SGHRS and CDR2 YFSETQ. Trimming stripped 1 base from V and 2 bases from J, with 8 bases between. CDR3 sequence reads: CASSLSSYTDTQYF. Here the CDR3 DNA reads TGCGCCAGCAGCTTGTCTTCTTACACAGATACGCAGTATTTT.

This clone was counted a few times. The chain has TRBV27 and TRBJ1-5; D unclear. V was shortened by 5 bases and J by 1 base, with 6 bases between the two germline ends. Germline lookup yields CDR1 MNHEY and CDR2 SMNVEV (reference sequence). This CDR3 spans 13 amino acids. The DNA for the CDR3 is TGTGCCAGCAGTCCGATCAGCAATCAGCCCCAGCATTTT. Residues: CASSPISNQPQHF.